The following is a T cell receptor (beta chain) sequence with its context. Its antigen is unknown. The CDR3 length is 14 residues. V lost 7 bases to trimming and J lost 1 base, with 15 bases between them. Per germline, CDR1 SGDLS and CDR2 YYNGEE. These data originate in a study of OX40 agonist ivuxolimab in advanced cancers. Study-level information: Patients received intravenous ivuxolimab every 2 weeks at 0.01 to 10 mg/kg.

Study-level results: CD4+ T cells averaged fewer expanded clones than CD8+ T cells.

Sequencing was performed with immunoSEQ multiplex PCR; in TCRdb, only in-frame clones are kept and a portion is missing. Here the sample spans some 86,000 clones, approximately 94% being singletons. Autoimmune disease history or systemic immunosuppression meant exclusion. V is TRBV9 and J is TRBJ2-7; possibly TRBD2 for D (6 bases). The source was CD4+ or CD8+ T cells sorted from blood, collected in a trial of the OX40 agonist ivuxolimab. The sequence came from an adult with an advanced solid tumor such as melanoma, head and neck, liver or kidney cancer. The CDR3 sequence is CASGVGGPSYEQYF. The CDR3 bases are TGTGCCAGCGGGGTCGGGGGACCATCCTACGAGCAGTACTTC.